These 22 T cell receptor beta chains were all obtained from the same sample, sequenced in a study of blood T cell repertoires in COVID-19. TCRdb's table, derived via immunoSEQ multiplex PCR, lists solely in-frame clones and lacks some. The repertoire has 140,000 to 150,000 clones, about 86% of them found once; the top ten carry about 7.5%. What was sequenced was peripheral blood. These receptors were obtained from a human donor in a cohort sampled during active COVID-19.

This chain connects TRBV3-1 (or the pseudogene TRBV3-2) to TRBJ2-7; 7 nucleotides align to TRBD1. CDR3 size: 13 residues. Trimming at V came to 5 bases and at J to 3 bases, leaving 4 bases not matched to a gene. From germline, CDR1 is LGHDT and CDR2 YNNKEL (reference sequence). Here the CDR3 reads CASSGGQHYEQYF. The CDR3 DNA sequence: TGTGCCAGCAGCGGGGGACAGCACTACGAGCAGTACTTC.

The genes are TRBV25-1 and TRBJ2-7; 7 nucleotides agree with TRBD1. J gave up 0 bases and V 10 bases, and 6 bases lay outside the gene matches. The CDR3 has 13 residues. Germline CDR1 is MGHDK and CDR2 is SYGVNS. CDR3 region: CATKTGFSYEQYF. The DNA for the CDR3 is TGTGCCACCAAGACAGGGTTCTCCTACGAGCAGTACTTC.

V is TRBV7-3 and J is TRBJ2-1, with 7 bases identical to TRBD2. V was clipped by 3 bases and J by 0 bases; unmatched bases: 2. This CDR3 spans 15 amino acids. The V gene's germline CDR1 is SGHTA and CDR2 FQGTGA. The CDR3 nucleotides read TGTGCCAGCAGCTTCGGGGGGAGCTCCTACAATGAGCAGTTCTTC. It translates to CASSFGGSSYNEQFF.

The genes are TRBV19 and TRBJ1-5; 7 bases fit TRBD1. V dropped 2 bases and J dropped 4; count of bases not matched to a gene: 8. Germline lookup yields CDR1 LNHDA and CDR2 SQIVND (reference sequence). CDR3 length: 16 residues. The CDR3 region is CASSIFVDRRNQPQHF. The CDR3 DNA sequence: TGTGCCAGTAGTATATTCGTGGACAGGCGAAATCAGCCCCAGCATTTT.

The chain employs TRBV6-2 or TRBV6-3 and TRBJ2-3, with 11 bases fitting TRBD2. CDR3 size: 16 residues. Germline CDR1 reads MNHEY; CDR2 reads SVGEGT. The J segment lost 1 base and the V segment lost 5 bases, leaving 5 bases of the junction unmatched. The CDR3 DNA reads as TGTGCCAGCAGTAGAATAGCGGGAGGGGGCACAGATACGCAGTATTTT. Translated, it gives CASSRIAGGGTDTQYF.

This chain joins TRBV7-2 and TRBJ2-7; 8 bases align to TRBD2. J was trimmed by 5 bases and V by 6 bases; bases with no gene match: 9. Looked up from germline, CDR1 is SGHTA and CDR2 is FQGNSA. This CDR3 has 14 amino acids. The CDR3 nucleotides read TGTGCCAGCAGGCAAGGGGGGACTAGTGACGAGCAGTACTTC. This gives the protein CASRQGGTSDEQYF.

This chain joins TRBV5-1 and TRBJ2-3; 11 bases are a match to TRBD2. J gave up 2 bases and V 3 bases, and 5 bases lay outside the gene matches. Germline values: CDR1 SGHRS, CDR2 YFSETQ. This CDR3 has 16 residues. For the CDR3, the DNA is TGCGCCAGCAGCTCGGGGGGACTAGCGGCCACAGATACGCAGTATTTT. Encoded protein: CASSSGGLAATDTQYF.

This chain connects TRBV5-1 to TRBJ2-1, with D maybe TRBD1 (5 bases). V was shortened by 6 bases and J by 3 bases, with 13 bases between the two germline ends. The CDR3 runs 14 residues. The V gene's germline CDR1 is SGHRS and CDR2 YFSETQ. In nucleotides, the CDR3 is TGCGCCAGCAAGGGGCCCCCCAACTACAATGAGCAGTTCTTC. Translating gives CASKGPPNYNEQFF.

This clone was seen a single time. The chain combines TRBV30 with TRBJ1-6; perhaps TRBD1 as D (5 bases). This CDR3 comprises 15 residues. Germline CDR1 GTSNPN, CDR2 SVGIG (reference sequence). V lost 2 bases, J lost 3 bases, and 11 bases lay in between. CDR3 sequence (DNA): TGTGCCTGGAGTCGCCGCGACAGCTATAATTCACCCCTCCACTTT. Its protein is CAWSRRDSYNSPLHF.

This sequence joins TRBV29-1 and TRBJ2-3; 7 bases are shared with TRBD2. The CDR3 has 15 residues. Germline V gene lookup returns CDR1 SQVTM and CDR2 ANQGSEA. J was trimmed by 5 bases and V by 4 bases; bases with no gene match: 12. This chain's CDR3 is CSVGVGREFVDTQYF. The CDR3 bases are TGCAGCGTTGGTGTGGGGCGGGAGTTTGTAGATACGCAGTATTTT.

The CDR3 spells CASSYAPRGAQTYEQYF. CDR3 DNA sequence: TGTGCCAGCAGTTACGCCCCCCGGGGGGCCCAAACCTACGAGCAGTACTTC. V and J are TRBV27 and TRBJ2-7, with a tentative D call TRBD2 (7 bases). The CDR3 consists of 17 residues. Deletions cut 4 bases from V and 2 bases from J, with 21 bases between. The germline V gene encodes CDR1 MNHEY and CDR2 SMNVEV (reference sequence).

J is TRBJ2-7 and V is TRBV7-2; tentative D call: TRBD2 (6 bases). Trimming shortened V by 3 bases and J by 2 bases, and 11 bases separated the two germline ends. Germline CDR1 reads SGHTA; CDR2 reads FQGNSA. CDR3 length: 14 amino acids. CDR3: CASSFSGDAYEQYF. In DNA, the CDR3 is TGTGCCAGCAGCTTTAGCGGAGACGCCTACGAGCAGTACTTC. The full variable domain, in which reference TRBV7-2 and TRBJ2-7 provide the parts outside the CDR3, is GAGVSQSPSNKVTEKGKDVELRCDPISGHTALYWYRQSLGQGLEFLIYFQGNSAPDKSGLPSDRFSAERTGGSVSTLTIQRTQQEDSAVYLCASSFSGDAYEQYFGPGTRLTVT.

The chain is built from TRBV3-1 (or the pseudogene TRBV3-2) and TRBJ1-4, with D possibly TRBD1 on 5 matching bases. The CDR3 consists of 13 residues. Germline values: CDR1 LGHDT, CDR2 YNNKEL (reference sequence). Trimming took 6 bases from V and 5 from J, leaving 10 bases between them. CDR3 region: CASRAGPNEKLFF. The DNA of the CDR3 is TGTGCCAGCAGGGCGGGACCGAATGAAAAACTGTTTTTT.

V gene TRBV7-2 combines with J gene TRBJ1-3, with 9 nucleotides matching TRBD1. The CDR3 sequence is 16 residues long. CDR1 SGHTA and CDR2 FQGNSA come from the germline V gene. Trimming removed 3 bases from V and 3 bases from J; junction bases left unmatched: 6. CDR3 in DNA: TGTGCCAGCAGCTTGGGCGGGACAGGGATTGGAAACACCATATATTTT. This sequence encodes CASSLGGTGIGNTIYF.

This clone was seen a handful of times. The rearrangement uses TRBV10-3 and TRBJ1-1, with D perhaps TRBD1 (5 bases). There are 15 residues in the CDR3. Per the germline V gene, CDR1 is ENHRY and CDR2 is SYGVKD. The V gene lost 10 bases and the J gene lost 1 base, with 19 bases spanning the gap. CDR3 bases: TGTGCCACCGCGCGGCCCGGACACCGGAACACTGAAGCTTTCTTT. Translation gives CATARPGHRNTEAFF.

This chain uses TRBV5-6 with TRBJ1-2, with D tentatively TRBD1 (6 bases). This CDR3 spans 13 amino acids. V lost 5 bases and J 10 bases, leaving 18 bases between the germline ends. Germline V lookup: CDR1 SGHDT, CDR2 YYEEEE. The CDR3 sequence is CASRDGWGQTYTF. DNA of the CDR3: TGTGCCAGCAGAGACGGCTGGGGGCAGACCTACACCTTC.

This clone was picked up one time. The CDR3 coding sequence is TGTGCCAGTAGTAGCGACACAGGGGTAAAGGAGCTGTTTTTT. It yields the protein CASSSDTGVKELFF. The V gene is TRBV19, the J gene TRBJ2-2; 7 nucleotides align to TRBD1. Per the germline V gene, CDR1 is LNHDA and CDR2 is SQIVND (reference sequence). V lost 4 bases to trimming and J lost 10 bases; unmatched junction nucleotides: 9. The CDR3 spans 14 residues.

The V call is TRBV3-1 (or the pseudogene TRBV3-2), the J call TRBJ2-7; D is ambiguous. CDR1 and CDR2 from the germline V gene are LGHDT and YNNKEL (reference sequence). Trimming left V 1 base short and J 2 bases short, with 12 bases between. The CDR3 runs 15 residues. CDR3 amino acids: CASSQVGGPAYEQYF. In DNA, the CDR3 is TGTGCCAGCAGCCAAGTAGGCGGCCCCGCCTACGAGCAGTACTTC.

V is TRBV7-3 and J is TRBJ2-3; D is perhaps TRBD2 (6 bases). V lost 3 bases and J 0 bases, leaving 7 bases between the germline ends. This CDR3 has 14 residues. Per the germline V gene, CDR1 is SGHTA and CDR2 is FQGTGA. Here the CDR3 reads CASSFGGSTDTQYF. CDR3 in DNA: TGTGCCAGCAGCTTTGGAGGGAGCACAGATACGCAGTATTTT.

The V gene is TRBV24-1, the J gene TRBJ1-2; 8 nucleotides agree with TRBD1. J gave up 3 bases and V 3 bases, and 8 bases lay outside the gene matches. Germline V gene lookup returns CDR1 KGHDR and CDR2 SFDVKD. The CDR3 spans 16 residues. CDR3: CATSDPRTGFDYGYTF. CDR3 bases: TGTGCCACCAGTGATCCAAGGACAGGGTTTGACTATGGCTACACCTTC.

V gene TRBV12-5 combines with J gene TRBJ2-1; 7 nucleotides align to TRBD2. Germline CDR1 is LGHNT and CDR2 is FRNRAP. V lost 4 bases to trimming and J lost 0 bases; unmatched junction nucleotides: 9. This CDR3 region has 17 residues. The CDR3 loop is CASGSRVGGSSYNEQFF. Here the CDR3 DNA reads TGTGCTAGTGGTTCCCGGGTGGGCGGGAGCTCCTACAATGAGCAGTTCTTC.

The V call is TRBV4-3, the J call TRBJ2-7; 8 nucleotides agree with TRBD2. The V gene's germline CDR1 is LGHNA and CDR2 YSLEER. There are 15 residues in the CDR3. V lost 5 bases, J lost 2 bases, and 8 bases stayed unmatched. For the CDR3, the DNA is TGCGCCAGCAGCTACGAAGCGGGAGATACCTACGAGCAGTACTTC. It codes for CASSYEAGDTYEQYF.